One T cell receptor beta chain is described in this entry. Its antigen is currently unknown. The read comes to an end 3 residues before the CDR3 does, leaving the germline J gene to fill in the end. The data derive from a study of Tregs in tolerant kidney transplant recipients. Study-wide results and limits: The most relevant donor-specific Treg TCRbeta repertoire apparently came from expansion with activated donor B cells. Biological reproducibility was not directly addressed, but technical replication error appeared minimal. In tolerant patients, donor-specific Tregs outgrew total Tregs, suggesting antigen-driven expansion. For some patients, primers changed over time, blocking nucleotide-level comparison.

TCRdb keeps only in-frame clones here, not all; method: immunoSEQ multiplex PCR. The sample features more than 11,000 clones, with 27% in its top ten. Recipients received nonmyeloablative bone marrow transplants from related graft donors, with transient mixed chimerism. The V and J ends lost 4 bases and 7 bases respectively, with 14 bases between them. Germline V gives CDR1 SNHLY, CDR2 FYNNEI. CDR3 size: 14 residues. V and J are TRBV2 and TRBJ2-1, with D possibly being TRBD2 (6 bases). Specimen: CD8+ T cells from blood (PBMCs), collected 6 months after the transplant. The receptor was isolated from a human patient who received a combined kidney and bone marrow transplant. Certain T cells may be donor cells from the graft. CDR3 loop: CASSVKQAGNEQFF. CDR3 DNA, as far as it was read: TGTGCCAGCAGTGTCAAACAGGCGGGGAATGAG.